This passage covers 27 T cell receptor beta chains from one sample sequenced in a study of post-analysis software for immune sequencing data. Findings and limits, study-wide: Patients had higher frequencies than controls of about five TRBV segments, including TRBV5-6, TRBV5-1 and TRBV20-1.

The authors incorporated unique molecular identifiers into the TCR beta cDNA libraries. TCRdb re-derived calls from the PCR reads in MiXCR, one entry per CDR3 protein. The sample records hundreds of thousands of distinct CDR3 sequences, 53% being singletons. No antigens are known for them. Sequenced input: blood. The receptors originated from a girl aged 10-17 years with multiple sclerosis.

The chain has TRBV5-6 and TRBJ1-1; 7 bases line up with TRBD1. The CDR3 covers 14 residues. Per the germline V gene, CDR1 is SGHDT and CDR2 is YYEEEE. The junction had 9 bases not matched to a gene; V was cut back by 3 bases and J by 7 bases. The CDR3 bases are TGTGCCAGCAGCTACATTGGACAGGACGGTGAAGCTTTCTTT. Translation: CASSYIGQDGEAFF.

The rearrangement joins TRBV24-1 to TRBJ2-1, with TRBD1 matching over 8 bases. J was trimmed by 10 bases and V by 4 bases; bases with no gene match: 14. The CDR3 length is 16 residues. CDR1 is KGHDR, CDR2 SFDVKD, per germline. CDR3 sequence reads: CATSDPGQGRGGEQFF. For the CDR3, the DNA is TGTGCCACCAGTGACCCCGGACAGGGCCGCGGTGGAGAGCAGTTCTTC.

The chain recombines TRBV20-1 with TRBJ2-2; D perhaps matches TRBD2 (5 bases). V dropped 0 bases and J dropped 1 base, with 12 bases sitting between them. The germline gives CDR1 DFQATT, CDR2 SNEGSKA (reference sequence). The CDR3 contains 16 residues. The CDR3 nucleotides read TGCAGTGCTAGAGACAGCGGCAGAGAGAACACCGGGGAGCTGTTTTTT. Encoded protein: CSARDSGRENTGELFF.

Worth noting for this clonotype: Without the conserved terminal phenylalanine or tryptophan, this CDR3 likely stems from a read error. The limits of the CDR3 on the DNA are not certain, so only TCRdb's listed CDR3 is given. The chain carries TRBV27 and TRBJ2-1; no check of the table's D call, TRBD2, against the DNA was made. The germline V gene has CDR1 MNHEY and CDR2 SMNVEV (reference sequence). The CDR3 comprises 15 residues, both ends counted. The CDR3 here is CASSYGTSGGWGEFC.

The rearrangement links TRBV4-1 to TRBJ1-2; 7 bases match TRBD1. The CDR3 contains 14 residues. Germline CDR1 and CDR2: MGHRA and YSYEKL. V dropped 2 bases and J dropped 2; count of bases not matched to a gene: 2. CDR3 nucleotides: TGCGCCAGCAGCCAAAGGGGGCCCAACTATGGCTACACCTTC. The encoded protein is CASSQRGPNYGYTF.

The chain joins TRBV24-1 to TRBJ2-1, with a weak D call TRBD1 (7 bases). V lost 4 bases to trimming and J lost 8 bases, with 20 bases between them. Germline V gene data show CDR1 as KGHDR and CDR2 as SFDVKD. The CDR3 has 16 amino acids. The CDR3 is CATSDPGGTASHEQFF. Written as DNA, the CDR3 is TGTGCCACCAGTGACCCCGGAGGGACAGCTTCCCATGAGCAGTTCTTC.

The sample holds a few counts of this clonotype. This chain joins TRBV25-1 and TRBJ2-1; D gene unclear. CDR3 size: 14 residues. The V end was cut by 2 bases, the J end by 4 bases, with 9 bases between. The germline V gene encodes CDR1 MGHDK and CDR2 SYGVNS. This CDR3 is CASSERIHYNEQFF. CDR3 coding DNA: TGTGCCAGCAGTGAAAGGATACATTACAATGAGCAGTTCTTC. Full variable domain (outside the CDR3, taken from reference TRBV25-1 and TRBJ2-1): EADIYQTPRYLVIGTGKKITLECSQTMGHDKMYWYQQDPGMELHLIHYSYGVNSTEKGDLSSESTVSRIRTEHFPLTLESARPSHTSQYLCASSERIHYNEQFFGPGTRLTVL.

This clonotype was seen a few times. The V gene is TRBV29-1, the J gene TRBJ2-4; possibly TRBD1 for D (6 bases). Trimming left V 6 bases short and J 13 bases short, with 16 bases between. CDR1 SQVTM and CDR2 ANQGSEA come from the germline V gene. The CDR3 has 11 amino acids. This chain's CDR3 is CSVARGFEQYF. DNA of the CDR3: TGCAGCGTAGCCAGGGGATTTGAGCAGTACTTC.

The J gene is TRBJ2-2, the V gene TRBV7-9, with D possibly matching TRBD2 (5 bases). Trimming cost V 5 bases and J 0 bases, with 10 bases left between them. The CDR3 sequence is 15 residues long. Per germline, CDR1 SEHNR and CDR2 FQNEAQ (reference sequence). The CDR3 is CASSPGGPNTGELFF. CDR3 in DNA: TGTGCCAGCAGCCCTGGAGGCCCGAACACCGGGGAGCTGTTTTTT.

The CDR3 DNA reads as TGCGCCAACAAAGACGGGGGACCCACTGAAGCTTTCTTT. It encodes CANKDGGPTEAFF. The chain carries TRBV5-1 and TRBJ1-1, with a possible D match to TRBD1 (5 bases). Germline V gene data show CDR1 as SGHRS and CDR2 as YFSETQ. V was clipped by 9 bases and J by 4 bases, with 16 bases between them. The CDR3 has 13 amino acids.

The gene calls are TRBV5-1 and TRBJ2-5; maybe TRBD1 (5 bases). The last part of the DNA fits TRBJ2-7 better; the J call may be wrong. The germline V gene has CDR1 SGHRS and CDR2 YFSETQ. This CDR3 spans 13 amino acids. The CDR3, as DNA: TGCGCCAGCAGCTTGTCGACAGACTACGAGCAGTACTTC. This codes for CASSLSTDYEQYF.

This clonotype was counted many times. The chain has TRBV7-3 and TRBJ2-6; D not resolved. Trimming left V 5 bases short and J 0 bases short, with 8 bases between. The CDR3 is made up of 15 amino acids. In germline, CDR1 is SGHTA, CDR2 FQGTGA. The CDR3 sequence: CASSLRVSGANVLTF. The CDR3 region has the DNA TGTGCCAGCAGCCTAAGGGTCTCTGGGGCCAACGTCCTGACTTTC.

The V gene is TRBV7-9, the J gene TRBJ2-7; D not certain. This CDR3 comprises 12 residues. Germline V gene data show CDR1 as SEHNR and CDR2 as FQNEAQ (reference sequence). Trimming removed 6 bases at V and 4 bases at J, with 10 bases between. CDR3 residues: CASSLTVYEQYF. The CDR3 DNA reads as TGTGCCAGCAGTTTGACCGTATACGAGCAGTACTTC. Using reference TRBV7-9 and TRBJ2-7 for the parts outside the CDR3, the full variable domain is DTGVSQNPRHKITKRGQNVTFRCDPISEHNRLYWYRQTLGQGPEFLTYFQNEAQLEKSRLLSDRFSAERPKGSFSTLEIQRTEQGDSAMYLCASSLTVYEQYFGPGTRLTVT.

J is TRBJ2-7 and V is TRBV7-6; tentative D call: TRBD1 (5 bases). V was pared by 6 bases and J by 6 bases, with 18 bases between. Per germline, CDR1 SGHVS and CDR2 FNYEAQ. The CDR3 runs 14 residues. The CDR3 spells CASSLDRSYPEQYF. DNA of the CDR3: TGTGCCAGCAGTCTCGACAGATCCTACCCCGAGCAGTACTTC.

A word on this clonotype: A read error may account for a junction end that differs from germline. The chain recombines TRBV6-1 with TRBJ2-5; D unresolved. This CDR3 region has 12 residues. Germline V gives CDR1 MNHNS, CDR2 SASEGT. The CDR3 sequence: CASNLSGETQYF. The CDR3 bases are TGCGCCAGCAACCTCTCTGGCGAGACCCAGTACTTC.

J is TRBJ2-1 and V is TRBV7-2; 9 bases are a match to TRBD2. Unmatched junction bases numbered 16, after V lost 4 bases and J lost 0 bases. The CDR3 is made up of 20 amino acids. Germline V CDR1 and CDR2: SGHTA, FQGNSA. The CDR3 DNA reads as TGTGCCAGCAGCTCCCGATCAGCTAGCGGGAAATCGGGCTCCTACAATGAGCAGTTCTTC. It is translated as CASSSRSASGKSGSYNEQFF.

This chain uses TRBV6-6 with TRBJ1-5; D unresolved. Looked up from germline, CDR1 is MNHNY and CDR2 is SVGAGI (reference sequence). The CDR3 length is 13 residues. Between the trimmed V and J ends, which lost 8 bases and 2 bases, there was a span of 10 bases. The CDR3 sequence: CASLGSGNQPQHF. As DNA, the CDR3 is TGTGCCAGCTTAGGGTCGGGCAATCAGCCCCAGCATTTT.

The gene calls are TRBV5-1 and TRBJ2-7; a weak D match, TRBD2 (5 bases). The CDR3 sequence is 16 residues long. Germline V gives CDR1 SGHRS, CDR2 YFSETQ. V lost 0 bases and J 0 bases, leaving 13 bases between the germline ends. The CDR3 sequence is CASSLENSGYSYEQYF. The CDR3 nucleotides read TGCGCCAGCAGCTTGGAAAACAGCGGATACTCCTACGAGCAGTACTTC.

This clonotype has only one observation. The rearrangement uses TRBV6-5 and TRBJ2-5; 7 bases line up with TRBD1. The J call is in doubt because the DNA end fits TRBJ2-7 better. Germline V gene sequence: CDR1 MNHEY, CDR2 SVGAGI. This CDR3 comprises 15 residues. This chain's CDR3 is CASSYSRQGTYEQYF. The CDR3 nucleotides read TGTGCCAGCAGTTATTCCCGACAGGGTACCTACGAGCAGTACTTC.

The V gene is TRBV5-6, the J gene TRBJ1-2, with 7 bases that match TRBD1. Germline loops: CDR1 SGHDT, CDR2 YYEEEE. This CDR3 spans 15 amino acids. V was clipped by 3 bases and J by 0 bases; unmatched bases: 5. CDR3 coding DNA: TGTGCCAGCAGCTCGGGGACAGCCACTAACTATGGCTACACCTTC. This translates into CASSSGTATNYGYTF.

CDR3 amino acids: CASSQPGQGPDTQYF. As DNA, the CDR3 is TGTGCCAGCAGCCAGCCAGGACAGGGACCAGATACGCAGTATTTT. The chain joins TRBV4-2 to TRBJ2-3; 8 nucleotides match TRBD1. After removal of 3 bases from V and 4 bases from J, the junction contained 6 bases not matched to a gene. Per the germline V gene, CDR1 is LGHNA and CDR2 is YNFKEQ. The length of the CDR3 is 15 residues.

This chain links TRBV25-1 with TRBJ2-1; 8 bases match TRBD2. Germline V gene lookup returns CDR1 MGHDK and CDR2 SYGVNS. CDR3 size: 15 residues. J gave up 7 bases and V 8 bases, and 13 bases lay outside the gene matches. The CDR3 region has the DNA TGTGCCAGCGTACGAAGGATCGGGGGGGGAAATGAGCAGTTCTTC. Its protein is CASVRRIGGGNEQFF.

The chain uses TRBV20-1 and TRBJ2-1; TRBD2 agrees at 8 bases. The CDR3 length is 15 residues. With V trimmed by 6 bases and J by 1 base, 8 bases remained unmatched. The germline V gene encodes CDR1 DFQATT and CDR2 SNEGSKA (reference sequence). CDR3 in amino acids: CSAGLADRSYNEQFF. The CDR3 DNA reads TGCAGTGCCGGACTAGCTGATCGGTCCTACAATGAGCAGTTCTTC.

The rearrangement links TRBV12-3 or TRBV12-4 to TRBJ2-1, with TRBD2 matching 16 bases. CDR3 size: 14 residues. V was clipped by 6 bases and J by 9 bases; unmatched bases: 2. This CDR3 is CASRGLAGGSEQFF. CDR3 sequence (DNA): TGTGCCAGCAGGGGACTAGCGGGGGGGAGTGAGCAGTTCTTC.

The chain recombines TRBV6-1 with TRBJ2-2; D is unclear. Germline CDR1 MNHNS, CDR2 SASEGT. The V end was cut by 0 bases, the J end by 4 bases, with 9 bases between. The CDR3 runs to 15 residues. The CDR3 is CASSEAQLSTGELFF. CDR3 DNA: TGTGCCAGCAGTGAAGCCCAACTAAGCACCGGGGAGCTGTTTTTT.

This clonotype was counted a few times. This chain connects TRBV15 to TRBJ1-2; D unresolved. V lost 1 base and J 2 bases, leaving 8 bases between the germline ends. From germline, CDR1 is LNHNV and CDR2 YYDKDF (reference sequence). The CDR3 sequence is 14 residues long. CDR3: CATSRVGSNYGYTF. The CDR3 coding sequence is TGTGCCACCAGCAGAGTCGGCAGCAACTATGGCTACACCTTC.

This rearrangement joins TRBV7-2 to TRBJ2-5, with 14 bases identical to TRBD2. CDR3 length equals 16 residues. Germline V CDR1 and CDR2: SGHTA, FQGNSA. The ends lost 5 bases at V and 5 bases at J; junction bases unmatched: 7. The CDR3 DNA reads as TGTGCCAGCAGCCGTGGGACTAGCGGGAGTTTCGAGACCCAGTACTTC. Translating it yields CASSRGTSGSFETQYF. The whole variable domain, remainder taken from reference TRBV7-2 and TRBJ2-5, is GAGVSQSPSNKVTEKGKDVELRCDPISGHTALYWYRQSLGQGLEFLIYFQGNSAPDKSGLPSDRFSAERTGGSVSTLTIQRTQQEDSAVYLCASSRGTSGSFETQYFGPGTRLLVL.